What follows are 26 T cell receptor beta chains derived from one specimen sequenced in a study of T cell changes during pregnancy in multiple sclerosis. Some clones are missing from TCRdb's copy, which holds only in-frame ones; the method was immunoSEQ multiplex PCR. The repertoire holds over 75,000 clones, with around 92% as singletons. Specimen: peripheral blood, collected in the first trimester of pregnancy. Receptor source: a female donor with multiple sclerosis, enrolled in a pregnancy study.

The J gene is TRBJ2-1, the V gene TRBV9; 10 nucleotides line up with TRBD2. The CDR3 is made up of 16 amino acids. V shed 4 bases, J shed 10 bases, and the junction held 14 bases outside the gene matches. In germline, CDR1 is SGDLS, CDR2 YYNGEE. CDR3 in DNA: TGTGCCAGCAGCCCCGGACTAGCGGACTACCTACACGAGCAGTTCTTC. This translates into CASSPGLADYLHEQFF.

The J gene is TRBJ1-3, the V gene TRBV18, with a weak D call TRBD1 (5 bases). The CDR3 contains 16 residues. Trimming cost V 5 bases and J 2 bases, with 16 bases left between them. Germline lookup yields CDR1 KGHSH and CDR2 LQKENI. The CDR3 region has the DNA TGTGCCAGCTCAACCAGCATGGGGGGGACTGGAAACACCATATATTTT. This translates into CASSTSMGGTGNTIYF.

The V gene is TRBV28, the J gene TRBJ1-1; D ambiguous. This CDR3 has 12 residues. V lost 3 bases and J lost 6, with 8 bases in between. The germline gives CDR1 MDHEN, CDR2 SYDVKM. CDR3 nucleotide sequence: TGTGCCAGCAGTTTGGCGGTCGCTGAAGCTTTCTTT. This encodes CASSLAVAEAFF.

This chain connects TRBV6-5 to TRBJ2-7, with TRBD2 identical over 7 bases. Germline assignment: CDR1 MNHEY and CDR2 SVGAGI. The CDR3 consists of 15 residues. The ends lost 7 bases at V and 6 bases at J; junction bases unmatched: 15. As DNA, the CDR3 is TGTGCCAGCACCGCCCGAGCGGCGGGAGAGGGCGAGCAGTACTTC. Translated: CASTARAAGEGEQYF.

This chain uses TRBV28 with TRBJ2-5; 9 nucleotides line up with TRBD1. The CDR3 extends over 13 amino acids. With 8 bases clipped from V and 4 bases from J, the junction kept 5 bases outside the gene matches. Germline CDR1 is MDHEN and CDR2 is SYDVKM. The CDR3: CASLNRGRETQYF. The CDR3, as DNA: TGTGCCAGCCTCAACAGGGGGCGAGAGACCCAGTACTTC.

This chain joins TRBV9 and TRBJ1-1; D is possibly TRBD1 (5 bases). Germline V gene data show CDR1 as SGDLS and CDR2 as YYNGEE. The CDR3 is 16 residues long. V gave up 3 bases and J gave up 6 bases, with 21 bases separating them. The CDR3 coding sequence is TGTGCCAGCAGCGCCGGGGGTATATGGGGATTAGCTGAAGCTTTCTTT. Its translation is CASSAGGIWGLAEAFF.

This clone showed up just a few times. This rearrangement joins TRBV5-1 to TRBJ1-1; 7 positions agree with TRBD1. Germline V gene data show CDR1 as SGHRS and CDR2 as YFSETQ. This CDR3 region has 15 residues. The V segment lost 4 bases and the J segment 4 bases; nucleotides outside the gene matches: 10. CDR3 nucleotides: TGCGCCAGCAGCCCAACGACAGGGCAAGGCACTGAAGCTTTCTTT. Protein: CASSPTTGQGTEAFF.

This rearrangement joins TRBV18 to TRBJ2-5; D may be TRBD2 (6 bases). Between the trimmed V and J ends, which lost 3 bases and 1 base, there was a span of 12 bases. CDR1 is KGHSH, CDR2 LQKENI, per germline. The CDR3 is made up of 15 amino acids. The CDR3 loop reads CASSPLYSGQETQYF. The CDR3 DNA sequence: TGTGCCAGCTCACCTCTTTATAGCGGCCAAGAGACCCAGTACTTC.

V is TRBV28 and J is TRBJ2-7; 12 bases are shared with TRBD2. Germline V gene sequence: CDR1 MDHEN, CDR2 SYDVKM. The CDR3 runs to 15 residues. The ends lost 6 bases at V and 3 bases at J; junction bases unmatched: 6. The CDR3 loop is CASRLGTSGFYEQYF. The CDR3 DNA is TGTGCCAGCAGGCTCGGGACTAGCGGGTTCTACGAGCAGTACTTC.

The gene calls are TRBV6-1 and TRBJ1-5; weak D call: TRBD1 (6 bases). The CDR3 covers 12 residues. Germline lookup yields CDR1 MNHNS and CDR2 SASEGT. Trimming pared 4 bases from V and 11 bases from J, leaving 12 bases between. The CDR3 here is CASSGTGRAQHF. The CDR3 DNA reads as TGTGCCAGCAGTGGTACAGGGAGGGCCCAGCATTTT.

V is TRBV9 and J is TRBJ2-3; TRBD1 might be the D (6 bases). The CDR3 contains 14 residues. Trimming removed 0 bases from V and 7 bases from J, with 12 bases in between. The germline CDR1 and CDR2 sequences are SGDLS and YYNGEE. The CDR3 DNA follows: TGTGCCAGCAGCGTAGCTTTGGGGGCTAATACGCAGTATTTT. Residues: CASSVALGANTQYF.

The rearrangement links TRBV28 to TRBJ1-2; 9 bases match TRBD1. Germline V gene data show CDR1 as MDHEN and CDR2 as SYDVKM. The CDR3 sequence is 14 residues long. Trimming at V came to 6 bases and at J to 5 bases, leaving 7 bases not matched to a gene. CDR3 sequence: CASSTGTGRYGYTF. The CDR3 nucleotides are TGTGCCAGCAGCACCGGGACAGGGAGATATGGCTACACCTTC.

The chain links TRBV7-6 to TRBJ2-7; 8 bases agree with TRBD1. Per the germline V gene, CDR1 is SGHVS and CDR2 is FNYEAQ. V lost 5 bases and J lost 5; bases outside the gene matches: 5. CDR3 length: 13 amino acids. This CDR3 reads CASSIHRGNEQYF. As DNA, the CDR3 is TGTGCCAGCAGCATACACAGGGGGAACGAGCAGTACTTC.

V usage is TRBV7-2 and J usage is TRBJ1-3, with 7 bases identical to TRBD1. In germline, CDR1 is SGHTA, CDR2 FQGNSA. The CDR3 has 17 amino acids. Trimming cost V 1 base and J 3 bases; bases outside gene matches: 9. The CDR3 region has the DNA TGTGCCAGCAGCTTAGATTCGGGGGGGACAGTTGGAAACACCATATATTTT. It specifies CASSLDSGGTVGNTIYF.

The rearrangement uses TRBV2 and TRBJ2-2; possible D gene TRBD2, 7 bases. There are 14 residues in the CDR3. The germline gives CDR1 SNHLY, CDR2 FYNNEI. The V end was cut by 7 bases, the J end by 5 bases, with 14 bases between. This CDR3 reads CASMKGGGTGELFF. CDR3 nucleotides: TGTGCCAGCATGAAAGGGGGGGGAACCGGGGAGCTGTTTTTT.

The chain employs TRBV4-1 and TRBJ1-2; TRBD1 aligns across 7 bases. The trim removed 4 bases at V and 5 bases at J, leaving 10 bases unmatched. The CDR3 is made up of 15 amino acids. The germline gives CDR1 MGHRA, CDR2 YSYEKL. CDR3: CASSPIGGGPYGYTF. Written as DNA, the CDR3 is TGCGCCAGCAGCCCCATCGGAGGGGGCCCGTATGGCTACACCTTC.

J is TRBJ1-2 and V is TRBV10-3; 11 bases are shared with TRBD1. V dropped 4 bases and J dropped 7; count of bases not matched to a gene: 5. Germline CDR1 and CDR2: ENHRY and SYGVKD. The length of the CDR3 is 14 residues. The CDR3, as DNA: TGTGCCATCAGTGCGGCGGACAGGGGGCCTGGCTACACCTTC. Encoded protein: CAISAADRGPGYTF.

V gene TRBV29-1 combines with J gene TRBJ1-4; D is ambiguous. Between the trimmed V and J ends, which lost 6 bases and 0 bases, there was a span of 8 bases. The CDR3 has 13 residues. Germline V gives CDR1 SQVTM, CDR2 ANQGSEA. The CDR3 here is CSVRRATNEKLFF. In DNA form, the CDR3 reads TGCAGCGTACGACGGGCAACTAATGAAAAACTGTTTTTT.

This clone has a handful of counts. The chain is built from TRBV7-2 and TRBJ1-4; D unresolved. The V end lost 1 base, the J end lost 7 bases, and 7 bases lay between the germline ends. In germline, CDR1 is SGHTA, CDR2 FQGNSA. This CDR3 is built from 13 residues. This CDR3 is CASSLVVFEKLFF. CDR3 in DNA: TGTGCCAGCAGCTTAGTTGTCTTTGAAAAACTGTTTTTT.

Written as DNA, the CDR3 is TGTGCCAGCAGCTTATCGGGGGGGCTCGGTGAAAAACTGTTTTTT. It specifies CASSLSGGLGEKLFF. This rearrangement joins TRBV11-2 to TRBJ1-4, with D possibly being TRBD1 (6 bases). Trimming removed 2 bases from V and 7 bases from J, with 14 bases in between. The germline gives CDR1 SGHAT, CDR2 FQNNGV. The CDR3 is made up of 15 amino acids.

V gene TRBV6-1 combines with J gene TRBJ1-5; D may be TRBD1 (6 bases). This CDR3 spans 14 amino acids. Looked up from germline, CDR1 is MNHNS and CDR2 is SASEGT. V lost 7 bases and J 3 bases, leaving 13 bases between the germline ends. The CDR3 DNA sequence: TGTGCCAGCAAGCTAACAGGGAACAATCAGCCCCAGCATTTT. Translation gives CASKLTGNNQPQHF.

The CDR3 DNA is TGTGCCAGCAGTTGGGACAGGGGAGGAACAGATACGCAGTATTTT. Protein product: CASSWDRGGTDTQYF. V is TRBV27 and J is TRBJ2-3; 10 bases are a match to TRBD1. With 4 bases clipped from V and 3 bases from J, the junction kept 4 bases outside the gene matches. The CDR3 sequence is 15 residues long. Germline CDR1 reads MNHEY; CDR2 reads SMNVEV (reference sequence).

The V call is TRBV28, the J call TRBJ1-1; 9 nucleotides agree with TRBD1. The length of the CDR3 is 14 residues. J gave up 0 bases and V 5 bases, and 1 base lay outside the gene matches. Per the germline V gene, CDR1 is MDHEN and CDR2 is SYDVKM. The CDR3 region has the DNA TGTGCCAGCAGTGACAGGGGGATGAACACTGAAGCTTTCTTT. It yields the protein CASSDRGMNTEAFF.

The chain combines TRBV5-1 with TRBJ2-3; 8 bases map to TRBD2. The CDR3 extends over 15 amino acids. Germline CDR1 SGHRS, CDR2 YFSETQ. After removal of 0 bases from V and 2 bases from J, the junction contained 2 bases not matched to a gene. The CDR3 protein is CASSLATSDTDTQYF. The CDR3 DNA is TGCGCCAGCAGCTTGGCGACTAGCGACACAGATACGCAGTATTTT.

The CDR3 region is CASSVQGALTDTQYF. In nucleotides, the CDR3 is TGTGCCAGCAGCGTCCAGGGGGCCCTCACAGATACGCAGTATTTT. The chain recombines TRBV5-4 with TRBJ2-3; TRBD1 agrees at 8 bases. In germline, CDR1 is SGHNT, CDR2 YYREEE (reference sequence). V was clipped by 4 bases and J by 2 bases; unmatched bases: 6. This CDR3 region has 15 residues.

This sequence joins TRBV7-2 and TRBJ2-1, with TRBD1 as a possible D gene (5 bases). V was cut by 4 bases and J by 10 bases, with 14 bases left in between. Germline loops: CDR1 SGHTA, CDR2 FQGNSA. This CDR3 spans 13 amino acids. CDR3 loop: CASSSAGAGEQFF. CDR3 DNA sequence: TGTGCCAGCAGCTCGGCTGGGGCTGGAGAGCAGTTCTTC.